This TCR beta chain was sequenced in a study of blood T cell repertoires in COVID-19. In the study overall: Acute and convalescent COVID-19 specimens originated in the United States, Italy and Spain.

From germline, CDR1 is SNHLY and CDR2 FYNNEI. The CDR3 has 12 amino acids. V shed 8 bases and J shed 2 bases, with 9 bases lying between them. Sequenced by immunoSEQ multiplex PCR; TCRdb stores in-frame clones only, minus some. In the table there are about 250,000 clones, just over 85% of which are singletons. The study recruited people aged about 18 to 95 years across about two dozen US areas. This TCR was sampled from a man between 40 and 49 years old who had recovered from COVID-19. The sample was PBMCs or T cells enriched from blood (not recorded which). The V and J genes are TRBV2 and TRBJ1-1; TRBD1 is a possible D gene (5 bases). The CDR3 DNA reads TGTGCCAGCCGGACACCAAACACTGAAGCTTTCTTT. Protein sequence: CASRTPNTEAFF.